This T cell receptor (beta chain) was documented in a study of blood T cell repertoires in COVID-19. About the research overall: Sample material is recorded as cDNA or gDNA derived from T cells, B-cell-depleted T cells, or PBMCs.

Assay used: immunoSEQ multiplex PCR; TCRdb lists only in-frame clones, some missing. There are fewer than 400,000 clones in the sample; about 90% occur only once, and approximately 2.9% lies in the top ten. This TCR derives from a woman aged 30 to 39 with COVID-19, enrolled during active disease. The material sequenced was peripheral blood.

The CDR3 region is CASTRGRETQYF. The CDR3 region has the DNA TGTGCCAGCACGAGGGGGCGGGAGACCCAGTACTTC. The rearrangement joins TRBV28 to TRBJ2-5, with 7 bases identical to TRBD1. The CDR3 consists of 12 residues. Germline V gene sequence: CDR1 MDHEN, CDR2 SYDVKM. Germline trimming cut 7 bases from V and 5 bases from J; bases unmatched to any gene: 4.